This TCR beta chain appears in the sequencing data of a study of cytomegalovirus exposure and HLA in healthy donors (TCRdb year 2017). Notes on the research overall: According to an earlier analysis of a few hundred of the donors, about 179 million T cells yielded 100 million or so unique TCR beta sequences and approximately 280 Gb of sequence data. An early release that covered some 630 HLA-typed donors contained about 290 gigabases of sequencing data and tens of millions of unique TCR sequences. Of the 300 to 450 genotyped donors, about 84% fell in the genetic ancestry cluster associated with self-reported Caucasian donors. The aim of the study was to test whether cataloging public T cell receptors could identify signatures of past pathogen exposure. The study used immunosequencing to profile the T cell repertoires of around 600 subjects and linked those repertoires to cytomegalovirus serostatus. Along with the roughly 710-subject first cohort, a separate validation cohort of more than 90 different subjects was used. The study combined high-throughput TCR immunosequencing, statistical association of individual TCRs with disease status, and machine learning to predict cytomegalovirus infection status. To study patterns of TCR occurrence, a later analysis re-analyzed previously published TCR beta repertoires from under 750 donors and added high-resolution HLA genotyping. Rather than drawing on any new phenotypic data, the later analysis identified candidate immune exposures from TCR beta sequences and the way those sequences occurred across donors. To decide whether each TCR beta V gene segment behaved as functional or pseudogenic, an earlier analysis of fewer than 750 of the donors relied on high-throughput TCR beta sequencing. Donor age, sex, ethnicity and CMV serostatus were collected together with the repertoire data. In a later genetic analysis, genome-wide SNP genotypes for about 65% of the 666 donors were used, and that subset was treated as a discovery cohort. Every repertoire in the discovery cohort had been generated on one and the same sequencing platform. Both class I and class II loci were covered by HLA typing, at four-digit resolution. Typing coverage differed by locus: A, B, C, DRB1 and DQB1 were typed in roughly 629-630 donors, DQA1 in roughly 510, DPA1 in around 600, and DPB1 in roughly 450. A few DR-DQ haplotypes were treated as single units for association and clustering because of strong linkage in the cohort. Among 398 genotyped donors of the cohort, an average of about 240,000 unique TCR beta nucleotide sequences were sequenced per donor, approximately 20% of them non-productive. The paper as a whole reports these results and caveats: CMV serostatus was the only immune exposure information available for the cohort. Presence/absence analyses assumed roughly uniform sequencing depth across donors, an assumption that may not hold. Because some donors lacked HLA typing at each locus, the association tests relied only on the typed subset. In a later analysis, TCR association rates were found to vary across HLA loci, with the most associated TCRs seen for DRB1 alleles and the fewest for HLA-C alleles. V-gene and J-gene trimming of TCR beta chains was associated with a missense DCLRE1C variant in a later genetic analysis, and the association was replicated in an independent cohort. In a later analysis, 16,951 TCR beta sequences were associated with specific HLA alleles at a false discovery rate of 0.05. The earlier analysis of approximately 560 of the donors excluded 15 to 20 rarely observed V segments, including chromosome 9 orphons, because counts were too low. In this cohort, only TCR beta chains were sequenced, and detectable features were limited by the absence of alpha or paired-chain data. A further reported finding was that TCR beta sequences accurately predicted the HLA-A and HLA-B alleles for most subjects in the first cohort. Some IMGT-functional V segments, including TRBV6-2 and TRBV6-3, could not be distinguished by the 87-base-pair reads and were therefore excluded. A total of 150 to 200 TCR beta chains were listed by the study as associated with cytomegalovirus. Broadly in line with IMGT annotations, most TCR beta V segments showed up in productive rearrangements about 87% or about 30% of the time in an earlier analysis of a few hundred of the donors. Compared with equally common non-associated chains, HLA-associated TCR beta chains in a later analysis were more clonally expanded and had lower generation probabilities. Strong co-occurrence of HLA alleles, especially DR and DQ, made assigning TCR associations to individual alleles difficult. A cluster of highly shared sequence variants was judged likely to be a technical artifact of the sequencing pipeline. In vitro tests confirmed that a few of the cytomegalovirus-associated TCR beta chains recognize cytomegalovirus antigens. Across donors, most TCR sequences were observed very rarely, whereas some public TCRs were present in many individuals. In both the original and validation cohorts, the classifier was reported to diagnose cytomegalovirus status with high specificity and sensitivity. Most CMV-associated TCR beta chains appeared to be HLA-restricted in a later analysis, and the HLA associations seemed to be driven largely by CMV exposure. A later genetic analysis reported fewer N-insertions in productive TCRs among donors in an Asian-associated ancestry cluster than the roughly 620-donor mean. According to a later analysis, parvovirus B19, influenza, CMV and Epstein-Barr virus appeared linked to several top co-occurrence clusters. Correlated functional status among segregating V segments might reflect linkage disequilibrium, but an unknown experimental factor could not be ruled out. According to the authors, the approach could potentially be generalized to other disease states and immunological phenotypes.

About this clone: It lacks a known antigen. There are no base qualities to consult, and no much larger clone falls within one base.

The cohort was made up of around 720 healthy bone marrow donors. At the time of sampling, every cohort member was nominally healthy, though immune exposures that went unrecorded were likely present. The donor was CMV seropositive and belonged to the group of a few hundred seropositive cohort members. A peripheral blood sample was provided by each donor, and peripheral blood mononuclear cells were used for TCR beta sequencing. Genomic DNA extraction from the blood cell samples was performed with the Qiagen DNeasy Blood Extraction Kit. From cysteine to phenylalanine, the CDR3 is 13 amino acids long. This entry keeps only the CDR3 DNA: 39 bases, framed from base 1. According to the germline V gene (reference sequence), CDR1 reads SGHKS and CDR2 reads YYEKEE. Trimming costs V 0 bases and J 8 bases, and their ends lie 11 bases apart. Libraries were constructed by the immunoSEQ multiplex PCR assay. For the multiplex PCR, a mixture combining 60 forward primers for TCR Vbeta segments and 13 reverse primers for TCR Jbeta segments was used. The CDR3 region of rearranged TCR beta genes was amplified from genomic DNA with a multiplex PCR assay. The Illumina HiSeq System was used to sequence the amplified TCR beta libraries as 87-base-pair reads. The original methods were these. A later analysis tallied roughly 78 million unique TCR beta chains across the 666 repertoires, and some 10 million of those chains were shared by two or more donors. Raw reads were error-corrected and collapsed into unique sequences with a nearest-neighbor algorithm that merged closely related sequences to remove PCR and sequencing errors. To assign V, D and J gene segments, CDR3 sequences were aligned to IMGT reference sequences. For a sequence to be retained, at least a six-nucleotide match to both a V gene segment and a J gene segment was required. Rearrangements were classified as productive when the CDR3 lacked stop codons and remained in frame with V and J, and all other rearrangements were classified as non-productive. Following IMGT convention, CDR3 was defined as the stretch from the second conserved V-encoded cysteine up to the conserved J-encoded phenylalanine. Sequences without an unambiguous match to a single V gene segment were excluded from the earlier analysis of 450 to 750 of the donors. An earlier analysis of 587 of the donors classified V segments as functional when productive rearrangements were above 56.7% and as segregating when the standard deviation between donors was above 5%. A statistical classification framework was built to diagnose cytomegalovirus status from the catalog of TCR beta chain sequences. In a later analysis, V and J genes were assigned by comparing TCR nucleotide sequences against IMGT/GENE-DB human TR gene sequences. Using the TCRdist pipeline, a later analysis assigned CDR3 sequences along with most-parsimonious VDJ recombination scenarios. A later analysis defined each TCR beta chain by its CDR3 amino acid sequence plus V-gene family, and excluded reads lacking a unique V-gene family. A later analysis removed 550 to 650 highly shared, low-generation-probability nucleotide sequences to deal with suspected cross-contamination and a sequencing artifact. A later analysis calculated a clonal expansion index for each public chain from normalized within-repertoire ranks of inferred template counts. In a later analysis, generation probabilities were computed with a VDJ recombination model fitted to out-of-frame rearrangements, and the resulting probabilities were checked against IGoR. In a later analysis, hypergeometric tests were used to score TCR-TCR, TCR-HLA and TCR-CMV co-occurrence, with a repertoire-size bias correction applied to TCR pairs. To estimate false discovery rates, a later analysis permuted the HLA or CMV assignments 20 times. In a later analysis, co-occurring TCRs were grouped using DBSCAN, and TCRdist sequence similarity was added for clustering within HLA-allele-positive subsets. For co-occurrence clustering, repertoires with fewer than 30,000 or more than 120,000 public chains were excluded, along with four or five repertoires with anomalous nucleotide sharing. The clones in this table, taken by TCRdb from immuneACCESS, are in-frame only. Not every clone is retained; where verified, under half of the shortfall comes from an unresolved V gene, and the cause of the rest is unknown. V, J and clone size were drawn from that table, and D and trimming were deduced from the DNA. In this sample the table shows about 150,000 clones, more than 75% of which occur a single time. The top ten constitute about 5.6% of the sample.

The sample was PBMCs. The TCR originated in a woman between 40 and 50 years old in good health and CMV-seropositive. The V and J segments used are TRBV5-5 and TRBJ1-2; the D gene is unclear. The nucleotide sequence reads TGTGCCAGCAGCTTGGACCAACAAAAGGGCTACACCTTC. It specifies CASSLDQQKGYTF.